These 17 T cell receptor beta chains originate from one sample sequenced in a study of blood T cell repertoires in COVID-19. TCRdb keeps only in-frame clones here, not all; method: immunoSEQ multiplex PCR. This sample has some 220,000 clones, with about 79% found just once. Source material: PBMCs or T cells enriched from blood (not recorded which). Receptor source: a woman aged 40 to 50 with acute COVID-19.

This clone has a single count. The limits of the CDR3 on the DNA are not certain, so only TCRdb's listed CDR3 is given. V and J are TRBV19 and TRBJ1-5; no check of the table's D call, TRBD1, against the DNA was made. The CDR3 length equals 14 residues, ends included. Germline V CDR1 and CDR2: LNHDA, SQIVND (reference sequence). The CDR3 sequence is CASSTGTGRSPSIF.

The V call is TRBV4-3, the J call TRBJ2-7, with 7 bases that match TRBD1. Germline trimming cut 3 bases from V and 4 bases from J; bases unmatched to any gene: 6. The CDR3 covers 14 residues. The germline V gene encodes CDR1 LGHNA and CDR2 YSLEER. The CDR3 DNA reads as TGCGCCAGCAGCCAGGAGACAGGGAATTACGAGCAGTACTTC. This translates into CASSQETGNYEQYF.

This chain joins TRBV10-3 and TRBJ2-5; 8 bases line up with TRBD1. The CDR3 is made up of 13 amino acids. CDR1 ENHRY and CDR2 SYGVKD come from the germline V gene. Unmatched junction bases numbered 9, after V lost 10 bases and J lost 5 bases. The CDR3 DNA reads TGTGCCACCCGACAGGGGCTAGGGGAGACCCAGTACTTC. Protein: CATRQGLGETQYF.

The chain recombines TRBV7-9 with TRBJ1-1; D is ambiguous. V was shortened by 5 bases and J by 8 bases, with 15 bases between the two germline ends. Looked up from germline, CDR1 is SEHNR and CDR2 is FQNEAQ (reference sequence). The CDR3 is 13 residues long. Here the CDR3 DNA reads TGTGCCAGCAGCCGGTTAGTGGGCCAAGAAGCTTTCTTT. It translates to CASSRLVGQEAFF.

The gene calls are TRBV7-2 and TRBJ1-2; D is unclear. Trimming left V 0 bases short and J 4 bases short, with 15 bases between. The CDR3 covers 16 residues. In germline, CDR1 is SGHTA, CDR2 FQGNSA. This CDR3 reads CASSLAPGNNRYGYTF. DNA for the CDR3: TGTGCCAGCAGCTTAGCACCGGGAAACAACCGCTATGGCTACACCTTC.

Note on this clone: At one of its ends the junction is not consistent with the germline gene, which may arise from a read error. J is TRBJ2-7 and V is TRBV6-1; D is perhaps TRBD2 (6 bases). The CDR3 consists of 11 residues. Germline V gives CDR1 MNHNS, CDR2 SASEGT. CDR3 nucleotides: TGTGCCAGCAGTGAAAAAGGAGGGGCCGAATTC. It codes for CASSEKGGAEF.

The V gene is TRBV28, the J gene TRBJ1-4; the match to TRBD1 covers 10 bases. The CDR3 totals 17 residues. Germline V CDR1 and CDR2: MDHEN, SYDVKM. Trimming cost V 1 base and J 4 bases; bases outside gene matches: 6. This CDR3 is CASSLSGTGAFNEKLFF. The DNA of the CDR3 is TGTGCCAGCAGTTTATCTGGGACAGGGGCTTTTAATGAAAAACTGTTTTTT. Drawing the rest from reference TRBV28 and TRBJ1-4, the complete variable domain is DVKVTQSSRYLVKRTGEKVFLECVQDMDHENMFWYRQDPGLGLRLIYFSYDVKMKEKGDIPEGYSVSREKKERFSLILESASTNQTSMYLCASSLSGTGAFNEKLFFGSGTQLSVL.

This clone was found many times. The CDR3 sequence is CASSIGQGDTDTQYF. The DNA for the CDR3 is TGCGCCAGCAGTATAGGACAGGGGGACACAGATACGCAGTATTTT. The rearrangement links TRBV4-1 to TRBJ2-3; 10 bases are a match to TRBD1. There are 15 residues in the CDR3. From germline, CDR1 is MGHRA and CDR2 YSYEKL. V lost 6 bases and J lost 2; bases outside the gene matches: 5.

The chain recombines TRBV5-1 with TRBJ2-7; 11 bases are shared with TRBD1. The length of the CDR3 is 13 residues. The germline CDR1 and CDR2 sequences are SGHRS and YFSETQ. V trimming: 4 bases; J trimming: 6 bases; junction bases outside the gene matches: 3. CDR3 sequence (DNA): TGCGCCAGCAGCCCCGGACAGGGGGCCGAGCAGTACTTC. Residues: CASSPGQGAEQYF.

This chain uses TRBV30 with TRBJ1-2; the match to TRBD1 covers 8 bases. Germline CDR1 GTSNPN, CDR2 SVGIG (reference sequence). V lost 6 bases and J lost 4; bases outside the gene matches: 7. The CDR3 has 13 residues. The CDR3: CACTDRAGYGYTF. CDR3 DNA: TGTGCCTGTACGGACAGGGCGGGCTATGGCTACACCTTC.

V usage is TRBV19 and J usage is TRBJ2-1, with 9 bases identical to TRBD1. Trimming removed 5 bases from V and 2 bases from J; junction bases left unmatched: 4. CDR1 LNHDA and CDR2 SQIVND come from the germline V gene (reference sequence). The CDR3 sequence is 15 residues long. The CDR3 region is CASSAGQGTYNEQFF. The CDR3 nucleotides are TGTGCCAGTAGTGCCGGACAGGGGACCTACAATGAGCAGTTCTTC.

The rearrangement links TRBV19 to TRBJ1-5; TRBD1 is a possible D gene (6 bases). The V end was cut by 6 bases, the J end by 3 bases, with 12 bases between. This CDR3 region has 14 residues. CDR1 and CDR2 (germline): LNHDA, SQIVND (reference sequence). The CDR3 reads CASRPGQSNQPQHF. In DNA, the CDR3 is TGTGCCAGTAGACCAGGACAGTCCAATCAGCCCCAGCATTTT.

This chain links TRBV18 with TRBJ2-1; 8 bases are shared with TRBD2. The CDR3 runs 16 residues. Germline trimming cut 3 bases from V and 0 bases from J; bases unmatched to any gene: 4. Germline V CDR1 and CDR2: KGHSH, LQKENI. The DNA for the CDR3 is TGTGCCAGCTCACCCCTCGGGACTAGCTCCTACAATGAGCAGTTCTTC. Residues: CASSPLGTSSYNEQFF.

The chain has TRBV19 and TRBJ2-5; weak D call: TRBD2 (6 bases). This CDR3 has 16 amino acids. From germline, CDR1 is LNHDA and CDR2 SQIVND (reference sequence). Trimming removed 2 bases from V and 1 base from J, with 14 bases in between. The CDR3 is CASSIKKGGGQETQYF. The CDR3 nucleotides are TGTGCCAGTAGTATAAAGAAGGGAGGAGGCCAAGAGACCCAGTACTTC.

The chain carries TRBV30 and TRBJ1-6; tentative D call: TRBD1 (5 bases). Trimming removed 0 bases at V and 0 bases at J, with 12 bases between. The V gene's germline CDR1 is GTSNPN and CDR2 SVGIG (reference sequence). The CDR3 totals 17 residues. CDR3 sequence (DNA): TGTGCCTGGAGTGTAACCGGTAGGGGCTCCTATAATTCACCCCTCCACTTT. This codes for CAWSVTGRGSYNSPLHF.

The chain has TRBV6-6 and TRBJ2-5, with TRBD2 matching 8 bases. The CDR3 covers 16 residues. The V gene's germline CDR1 is MNHNY and CDR2 SVGAGI (reference sequence). The trim removed 5 bases at V and 7 bases at J, leaving 15 bases unmatched. This CDR3 is CASSRGTSLGHSTQYF. The CDR3 nucleotides are TGTGCCAGCAGTCGAGGGACTAGTCTAGGGCATTCGACCCAGTACTTC.

The V and J genes are TRBV3-1 (or the pseudogene TRBV3-2) and TRBJ1-5; 8 bases align to TRBD1. This CDR3 has 16 amino acids. In germline, CDR1 is LGHDT, CDR2 YNNKEL (reference sequence). V dropped 1 base and J dropped 6; count of bases not matched to a gene: 8. The CDR3 DNA follows: TGTGCCAGCAGCCAAGGGGCATCAGGGGGCCGTCAGCCCCAGCATTTT. Translating gives CASSQGASGGRQPQHF.